This TCR beta chain stems from a study of Graves' ophthalmopathy and Graves' hyperthyroidism. With 5 bases clipped from V and 7 bases from J, the junction kept 1 base outside the gene matches. Germline values: CDR1 MDHEN, CDR2 SYDVKM. The CDR3 runs 12 residues. Regarding the study as a whole: The model predicted progression of ophthalmopathy with a sensitivity of 70% to 71%, and its specificity was 72% to 85%.

On this clonotype itself: The antigen remains undetermined.

Other autoimmune disease, uncontrolled infection, pregnancy and lactation led to exclusion. Diagnoses were established from clinical symptoms, serum thyroxine, TRAb, thyroid ultrasound and orbital computed tomography. Amplification of the TCR beta CDR3 regions used RNA transcripts (as template). HTBI-primed first-round RT-PCR preceded second-round multiplex PCR. In TCRdb, the multiplex PCR reads were re-called with MiXCR into one record per CDR3 protein. Of over a million distinct CDR3 sequences in the sample, less than 45% are singletons; the top ten hold 11%. The TCR comes from an adult man with Graves' hyperthyroidism. Source material: peripheral blood or thyroid tissue (not recorded which). The gene calls are TRBV28 and TRBJ2-2; 7 nucleotides agree with TRBD1. CDR3: CASSRQGGELFF. The CDR3, as DNA: TGTGCCAGCAGTCGACAGGGCGGGGAGCTGTTTTTT.